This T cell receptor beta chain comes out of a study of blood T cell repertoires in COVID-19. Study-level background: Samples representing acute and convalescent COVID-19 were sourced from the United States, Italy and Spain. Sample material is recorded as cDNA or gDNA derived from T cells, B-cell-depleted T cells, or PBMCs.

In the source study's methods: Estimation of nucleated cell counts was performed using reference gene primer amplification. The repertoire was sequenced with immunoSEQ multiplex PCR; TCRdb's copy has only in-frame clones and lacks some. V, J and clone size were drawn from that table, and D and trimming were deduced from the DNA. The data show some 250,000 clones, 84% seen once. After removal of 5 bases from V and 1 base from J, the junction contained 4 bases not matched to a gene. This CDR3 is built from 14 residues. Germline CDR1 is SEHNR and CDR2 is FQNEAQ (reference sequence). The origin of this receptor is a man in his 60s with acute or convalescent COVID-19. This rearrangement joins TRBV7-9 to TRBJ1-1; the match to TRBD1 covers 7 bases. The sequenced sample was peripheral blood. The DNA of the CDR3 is TGTGCCAGCAGCCGGGACAGCAAGAACACTGAAGCTTTCTTT. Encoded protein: CASSRDSKNTEAFF. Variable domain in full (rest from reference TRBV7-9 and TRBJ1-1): DTGVSQNPRHKITKRGQNVTFRCDPISEHNRLYWYRQTLGQGPEFLTYFQNEAQLEKSRLLSDRFSAERPKGSFSTLEIQRTEQGDSAMYLCASSRDSKNTEAFFGQGTRLTVV.